The clone carrying this TCR beta chain was counted between two and nine times. Looked up from germline, CDR1 is SGDLS and CDR2 is YYNGEE. V dropped 3 bases and J dropped 9; count of bases not matched to a gene: 5. The CDR3 is 15 amino acids. Source study methods: Nucleated cell number was recorded as an estimate derived from reference gene primer amplification. Sequencing was performed with immunoSEQ multiplex PCR; in TCRdb, only in-frame clones are kept and a portion is missing. The V and J calls and the clone size are those of that table, but D and trimming were determined from the DNA. Among nearly 45,000 clones listed, around 80% were seen once. This sample is part of a study of blood T cell repertoires in COVID-19. As for the study in general: Both acute and convalescent COVID-19 samples were obtained from the United States, Italy and Spain. Nucleic acid was either cDNA or gDNA, and it came from T cells, B-cell-depleted T cells, or PBMCs.

Material for sequencing was peripheral blood. The TCR comes from a human donor in a cohort sampled during active COVID-19. The rearrangement links TRBV9 to TRBJ2-1, with TRBD2 identical over 14 bases. The CDR3 reads CASSATGTSGSEQFF. The DNA of the CDR3 is TGTGCCAGCAGCGCCACGGGGACTAGCGGGAGTGAGCAGTTCTTC.